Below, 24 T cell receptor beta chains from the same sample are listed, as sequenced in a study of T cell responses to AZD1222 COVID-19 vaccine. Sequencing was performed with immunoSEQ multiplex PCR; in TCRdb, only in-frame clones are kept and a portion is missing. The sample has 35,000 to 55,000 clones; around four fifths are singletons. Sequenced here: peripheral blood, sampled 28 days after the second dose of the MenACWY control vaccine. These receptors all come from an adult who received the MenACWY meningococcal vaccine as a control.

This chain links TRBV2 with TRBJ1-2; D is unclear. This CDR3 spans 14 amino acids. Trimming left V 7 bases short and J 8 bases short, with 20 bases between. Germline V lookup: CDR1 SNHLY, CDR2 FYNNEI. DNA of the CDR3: TGTGCCAGCACCGACGGACCGAATCGAAGCGGCTACACCTTC. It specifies CASTDGPNRSGYTF.

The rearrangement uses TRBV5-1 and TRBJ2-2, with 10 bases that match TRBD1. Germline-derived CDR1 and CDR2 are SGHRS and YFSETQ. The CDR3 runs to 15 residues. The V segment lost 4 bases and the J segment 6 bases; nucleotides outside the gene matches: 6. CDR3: CASSPGQGFAGELFF. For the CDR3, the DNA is TGCGCCAGCAGCCCGGGACAGGGGTTCGCCGGGGAGCTGTTTTTT.

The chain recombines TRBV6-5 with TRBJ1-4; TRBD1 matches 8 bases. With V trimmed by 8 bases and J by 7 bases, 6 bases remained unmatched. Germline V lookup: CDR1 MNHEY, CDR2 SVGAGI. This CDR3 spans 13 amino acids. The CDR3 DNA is TGTGCCAGCGCCCGACAGGGGAGTGAAAAACTGTTTTTT. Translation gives CASARQGSEKLFF.

CDR3 sequence reads: CASSLTGAPLGEQYV. The CDR3 nucleotides read TGCGCCAGCAGCTTAACAGGGGCCCCGCTGGGCGAGCAGTACGTC. This rearrangement joins TRBV5-1 to TRBJ2-7, with 7 bases matching TRBD1. Germline CDR1 reads SGHRS; CDR2 reads YFSETQ. This CDR3 contains 15 residues. V lost 2 bases, J lost 6 bases, and 11 bases stayed unmatched.

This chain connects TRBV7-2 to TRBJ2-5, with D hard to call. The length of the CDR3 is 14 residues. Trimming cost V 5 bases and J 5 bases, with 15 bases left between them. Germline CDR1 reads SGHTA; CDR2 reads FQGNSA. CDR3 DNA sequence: TGTGCCAGCAGCCCCTTTGGGCCTGGGGAGACCCAGTACTTC. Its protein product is CASSPFGPGETQYF.

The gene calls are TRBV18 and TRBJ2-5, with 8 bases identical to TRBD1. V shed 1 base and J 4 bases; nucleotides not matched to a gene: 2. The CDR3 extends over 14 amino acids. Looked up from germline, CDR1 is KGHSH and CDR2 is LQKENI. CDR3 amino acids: CASSPQGQGETQYF. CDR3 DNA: TGTGCCAGCTCACCACAAGGACAGGGAGAGACCCAGTACTTC.

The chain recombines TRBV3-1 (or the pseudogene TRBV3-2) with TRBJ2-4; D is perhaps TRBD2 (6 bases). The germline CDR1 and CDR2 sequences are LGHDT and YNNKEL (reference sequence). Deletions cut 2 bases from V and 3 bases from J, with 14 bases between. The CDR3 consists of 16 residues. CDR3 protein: CASSQPGDQGKNIQYF. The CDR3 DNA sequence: TGTGCCAGCAGCCAACCGGGGGACCAGGGCAAAAACATTCAGTACTTC.

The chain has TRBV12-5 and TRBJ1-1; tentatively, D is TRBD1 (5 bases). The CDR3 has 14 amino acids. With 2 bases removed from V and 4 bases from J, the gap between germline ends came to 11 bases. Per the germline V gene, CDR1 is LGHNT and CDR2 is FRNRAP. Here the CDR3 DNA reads TGTGCTAGTGGTTTGCTTGGGGGTATCACTGAAGCTTTCTTT. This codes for CASGLLGGITEAFF. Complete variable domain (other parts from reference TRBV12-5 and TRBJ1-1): DARVTQTPRHKVTEMGQEVTMRCQPILGHNTVFWYRQTMMQGLELLAYFRNRAPLDDSGMPKDRFSAEMPDATLATLKIQPSEPRDSAVYFCASGLLGGITEAFFGQGTRLTVV.

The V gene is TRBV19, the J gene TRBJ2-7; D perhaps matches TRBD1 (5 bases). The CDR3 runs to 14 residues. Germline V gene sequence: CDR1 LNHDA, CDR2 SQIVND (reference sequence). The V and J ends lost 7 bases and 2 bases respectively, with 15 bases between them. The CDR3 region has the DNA TGTGCCAGTAAGGAGACAGCCTTGACCTACGAGCAGTACTTC. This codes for CASKETALTYEQYF.

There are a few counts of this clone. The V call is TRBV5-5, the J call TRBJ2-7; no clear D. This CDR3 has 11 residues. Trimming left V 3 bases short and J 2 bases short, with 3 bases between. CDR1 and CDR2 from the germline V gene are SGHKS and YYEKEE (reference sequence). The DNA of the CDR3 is TGTGCCAGCAGCTCCACCTACGAGCAGTACTTC. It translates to CASSSTYEQYF. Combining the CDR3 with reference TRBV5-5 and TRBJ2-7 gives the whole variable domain DAGVTQSPTHLIKTRGQQVTLRCSPISGHKSVSWYQQVLGQGPQFIFQYYEKEERGRGNFPDRFSARQFPNYSSELNVNALLLGDSALYLCASSSTYEQYFGPGTRLTVT.

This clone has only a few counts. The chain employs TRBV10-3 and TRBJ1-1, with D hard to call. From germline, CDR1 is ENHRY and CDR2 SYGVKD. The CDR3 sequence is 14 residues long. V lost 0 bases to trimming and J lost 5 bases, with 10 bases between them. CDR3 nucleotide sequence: TGTGCCATCAGTGAGTCGGGAGGGAGGACTGAAGCTTTCTTT. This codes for CAISESGGRTEAFF.

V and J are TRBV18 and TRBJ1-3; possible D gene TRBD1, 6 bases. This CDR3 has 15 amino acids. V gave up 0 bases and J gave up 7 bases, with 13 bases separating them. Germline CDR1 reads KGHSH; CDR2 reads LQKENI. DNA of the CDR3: TGTGCCAGCTCACCACCGGACAGTAGGTCGAACACCATATATTTT. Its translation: CASSPPDSRSNTIYF.

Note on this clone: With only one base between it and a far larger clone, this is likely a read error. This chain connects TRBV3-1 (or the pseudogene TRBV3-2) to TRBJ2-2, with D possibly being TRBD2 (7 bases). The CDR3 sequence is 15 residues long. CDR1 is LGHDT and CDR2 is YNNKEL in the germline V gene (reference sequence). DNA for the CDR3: TGTCCCAGCAGCTCCCGGGCGGGGGCGGGCGGGGAGCTGTTTTTT. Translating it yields CPSSSRAGAGGELFF.

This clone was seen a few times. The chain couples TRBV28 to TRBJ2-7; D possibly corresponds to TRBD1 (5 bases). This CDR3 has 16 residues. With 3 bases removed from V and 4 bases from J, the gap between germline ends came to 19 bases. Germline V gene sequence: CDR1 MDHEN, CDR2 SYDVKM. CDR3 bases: TGTGCCAGCAGTTTCGAAATGACAGCCCAAAATTACGAGCAGTACTTC. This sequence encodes CASSFEMTAQNYEQYF.

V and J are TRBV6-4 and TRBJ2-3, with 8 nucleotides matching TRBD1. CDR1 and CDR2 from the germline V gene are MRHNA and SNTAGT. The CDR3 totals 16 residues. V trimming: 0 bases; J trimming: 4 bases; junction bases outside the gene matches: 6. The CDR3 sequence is CASSDSAAGGPDTQYF. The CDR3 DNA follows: TGTGCCAGCAGTGACTCGGCGGCAGGGGGCCCAGATACGCAGTATTTT.

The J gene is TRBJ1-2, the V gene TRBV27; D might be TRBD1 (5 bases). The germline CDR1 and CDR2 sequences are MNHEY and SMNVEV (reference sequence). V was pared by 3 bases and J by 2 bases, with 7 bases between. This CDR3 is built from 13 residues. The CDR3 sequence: CASSFEGNYGYTF. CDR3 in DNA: TGTGCCAGCAGTTTTGAGGGGAACTATGGCTACACCTTC.

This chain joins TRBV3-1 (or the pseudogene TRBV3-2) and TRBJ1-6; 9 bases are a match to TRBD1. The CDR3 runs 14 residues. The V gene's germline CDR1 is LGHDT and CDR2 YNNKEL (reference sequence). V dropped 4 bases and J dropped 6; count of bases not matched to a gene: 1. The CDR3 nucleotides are TGTGCCAGCAGCCGGGGACAGGGTAATTCACCCCTCCACTTT. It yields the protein CASSRGQGNSPLHF.

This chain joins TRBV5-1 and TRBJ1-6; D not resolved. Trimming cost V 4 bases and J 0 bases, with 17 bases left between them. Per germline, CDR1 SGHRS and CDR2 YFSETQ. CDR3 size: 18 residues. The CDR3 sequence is CASSLVERSSSYNSPLHF. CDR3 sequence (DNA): TGCGCCAGCAGCCTTGTTGAAAGGTCGAGCTCCTATAATTCACCCCTCCACTTT.

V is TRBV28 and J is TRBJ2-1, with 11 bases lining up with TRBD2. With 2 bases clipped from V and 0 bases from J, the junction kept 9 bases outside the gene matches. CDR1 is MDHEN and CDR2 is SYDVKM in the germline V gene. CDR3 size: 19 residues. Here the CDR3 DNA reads TGTGCCAGCAGTTTACTAGGGCTAGCGGGAGGTCGCTCCTACAATGAGCAGTTCTTC. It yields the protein CASSLLGLAGGRSYNEQFF.

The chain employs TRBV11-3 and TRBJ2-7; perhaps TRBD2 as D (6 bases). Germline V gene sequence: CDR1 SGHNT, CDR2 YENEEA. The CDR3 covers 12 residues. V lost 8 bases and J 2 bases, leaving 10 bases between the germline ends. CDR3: CASFGGAYEQYF. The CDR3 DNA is TGTGCCAGCTTCGGCGGGGCCTACGAGCAGTACTTC.

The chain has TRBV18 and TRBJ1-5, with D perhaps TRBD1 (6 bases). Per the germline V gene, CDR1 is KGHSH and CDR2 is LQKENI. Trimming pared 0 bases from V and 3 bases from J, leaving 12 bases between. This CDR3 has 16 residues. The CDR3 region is CASSPPGTKNNQPQHF. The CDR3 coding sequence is TGTGCCAGCTCACCACCAGGGACAAAAAACAATCAGCCCCAGCATTTT.

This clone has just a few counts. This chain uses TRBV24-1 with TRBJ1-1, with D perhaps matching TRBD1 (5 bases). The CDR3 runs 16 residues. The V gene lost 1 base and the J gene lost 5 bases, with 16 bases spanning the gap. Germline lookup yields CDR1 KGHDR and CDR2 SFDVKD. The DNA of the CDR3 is TGTGCCACCAGTGATTTTCGAATTCCAGGGAGTACTGAAGCTTTCTTT. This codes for CATSDFRIPGSTEAFF.

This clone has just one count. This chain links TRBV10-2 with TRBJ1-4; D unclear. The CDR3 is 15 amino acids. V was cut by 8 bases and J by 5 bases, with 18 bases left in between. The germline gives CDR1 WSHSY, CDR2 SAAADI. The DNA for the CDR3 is TGCGCCAGCCAAAAGGGCCCGGGGAGCAATGAAAAACTGTTTTTT. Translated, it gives CASQKGPGSNEKLFF.

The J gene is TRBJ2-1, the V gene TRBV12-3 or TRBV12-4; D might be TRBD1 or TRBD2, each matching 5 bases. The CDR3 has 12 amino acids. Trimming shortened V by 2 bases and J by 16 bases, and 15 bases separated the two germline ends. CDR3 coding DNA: TGTGCCAGCAGTTTAAAGGGACCGGGCGTATTCTTC. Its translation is CASSLKGPGVFF.